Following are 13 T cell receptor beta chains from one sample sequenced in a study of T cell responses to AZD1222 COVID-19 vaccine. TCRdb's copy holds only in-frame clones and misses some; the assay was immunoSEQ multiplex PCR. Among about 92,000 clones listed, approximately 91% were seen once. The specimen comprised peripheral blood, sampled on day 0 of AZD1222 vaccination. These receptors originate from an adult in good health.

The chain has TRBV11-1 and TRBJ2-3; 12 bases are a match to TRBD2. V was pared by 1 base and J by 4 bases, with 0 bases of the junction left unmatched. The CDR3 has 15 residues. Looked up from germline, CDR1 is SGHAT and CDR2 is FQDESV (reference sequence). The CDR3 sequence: CASSLGLAGADTQYF. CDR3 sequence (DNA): TGTGCCAGCAGCTTAGGACTAGCGGGGGCAGATACGCAGTATTTT. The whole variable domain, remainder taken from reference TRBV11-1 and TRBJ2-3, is EAEVAQSPRYKITEKSQAVAFWCDPISGHATLYWYRQILGQGPELLVQFQDESVVDDSQLPKDRFSAERLKGVDSTLKIQPAELGDSAMYLCASSLGLAGADTQYFGPGTRLTVL.

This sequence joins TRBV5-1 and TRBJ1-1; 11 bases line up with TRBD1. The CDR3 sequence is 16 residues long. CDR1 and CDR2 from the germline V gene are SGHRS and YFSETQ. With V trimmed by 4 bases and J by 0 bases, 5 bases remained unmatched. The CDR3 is CASSPGTGGMNTEAFF. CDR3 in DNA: TGCGCCAGCAGCCCCGGGACAGGGGGGATGAACACTGAAGCTTTCTTT.

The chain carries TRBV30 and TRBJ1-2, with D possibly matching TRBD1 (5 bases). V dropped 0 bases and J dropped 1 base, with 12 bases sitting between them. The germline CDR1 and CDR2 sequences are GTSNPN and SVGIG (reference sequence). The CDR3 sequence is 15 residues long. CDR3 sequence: CAWSVLDSFNYGYTF. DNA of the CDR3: TGTGCCTGGAGTGTACTAGACAGTTTTAACTATGGCTACACCTTC.

CDR3 DNA sequence: TGTGCCAGCAGTGAAGACGTCGGGGGTGAAGCTTTCTTT. Translated: CASSEDVGGEAFF. V is TRBV2 and J is TRBJ1-1; perhaps TRBD1 as D (5 bases). Per the germline V gene, CDR1 is SNHLY and CDR2 is FYNNEI. Trimming took off 1 base at V and 7 bases at J, with 10 bases between the two ends. The CDR3 loop spans 13 amino acids. The full variable domain, completed using reference TRBV2 and TRBJ1-1, is EPEVTQTPSHQVTQMGQEVILRCVPISNHLYFYWYRQILGQKVEFLVSFYNNEISEKSEIFDDQFSVERPDGSNFTLKIRSTKLEDSAMYFCASSEDVGGEAFFGQGTRLTVV.

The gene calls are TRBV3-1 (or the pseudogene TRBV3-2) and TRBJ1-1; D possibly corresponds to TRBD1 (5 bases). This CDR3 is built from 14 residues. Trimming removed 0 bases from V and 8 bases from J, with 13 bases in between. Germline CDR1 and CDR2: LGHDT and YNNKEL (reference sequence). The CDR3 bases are TGTGCCAGCAGCCAAGAAGTTGCTGGGACCGAAGCTTTCTTT. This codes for CASSQEVAGTEAFF.

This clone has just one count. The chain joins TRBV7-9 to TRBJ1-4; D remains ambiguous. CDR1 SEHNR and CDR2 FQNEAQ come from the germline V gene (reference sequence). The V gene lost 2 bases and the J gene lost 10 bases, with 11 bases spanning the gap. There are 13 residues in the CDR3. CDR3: CASSLPQSRKLFF. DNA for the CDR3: TGTGCCAGCAGCTTACCGCAGAGCCGAAAACTGTTTTTT.

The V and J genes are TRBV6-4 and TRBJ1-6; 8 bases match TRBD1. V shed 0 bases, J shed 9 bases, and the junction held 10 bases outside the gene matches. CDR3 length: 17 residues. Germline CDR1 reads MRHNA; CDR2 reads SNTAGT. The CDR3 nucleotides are TGTGCCAGCAGTGACTCTACGGACAGGGAGGGAAGTTCACCCCTCCACTTT. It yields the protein CASSDSTDREGSSPLHF.

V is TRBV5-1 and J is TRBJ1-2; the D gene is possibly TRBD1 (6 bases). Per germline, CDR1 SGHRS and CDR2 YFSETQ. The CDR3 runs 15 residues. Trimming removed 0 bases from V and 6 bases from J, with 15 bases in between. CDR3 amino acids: CASSLALGGFDGYTF. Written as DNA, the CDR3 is TGCGCCAGCAGCTTGGCCCTAGGGGGGTTCGATGGCTACACCTTC.

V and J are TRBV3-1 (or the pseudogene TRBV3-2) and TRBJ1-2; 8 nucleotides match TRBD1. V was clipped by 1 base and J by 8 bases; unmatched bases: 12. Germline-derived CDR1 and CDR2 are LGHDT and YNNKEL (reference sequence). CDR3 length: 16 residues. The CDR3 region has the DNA TGTGCCAGCAGCCAAGGGGCCCTTAGGACAGGGAACGGCTACACCTTC. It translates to CASSQGALRTGNGYTF.

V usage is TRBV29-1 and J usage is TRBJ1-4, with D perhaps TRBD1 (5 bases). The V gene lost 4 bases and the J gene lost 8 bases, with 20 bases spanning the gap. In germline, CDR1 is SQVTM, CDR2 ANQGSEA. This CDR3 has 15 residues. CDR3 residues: CSVALDTVGAEKLFF. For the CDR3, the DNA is TGCAGCGTTGCTTTGGACACGGTAGGAGCGGAAAAACTGTTTTTT.

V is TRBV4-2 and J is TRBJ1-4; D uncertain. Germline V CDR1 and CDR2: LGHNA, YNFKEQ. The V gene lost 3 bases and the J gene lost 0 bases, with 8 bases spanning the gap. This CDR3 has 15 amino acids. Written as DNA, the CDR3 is TGTGCCAGCAGCCAGTCGCCTGCAACTAATGAAAAACTGTTTTTT. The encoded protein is CASSQSPATNEKLFF.

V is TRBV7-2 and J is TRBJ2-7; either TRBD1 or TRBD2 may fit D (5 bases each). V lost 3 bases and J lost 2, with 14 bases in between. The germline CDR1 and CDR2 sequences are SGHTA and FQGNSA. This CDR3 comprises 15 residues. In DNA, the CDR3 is TGTGCCAGCAGCTTGAATGGGGGACCAACCTACGAGCAGTACTTC. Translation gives CASSLNGGPTYEQYF.

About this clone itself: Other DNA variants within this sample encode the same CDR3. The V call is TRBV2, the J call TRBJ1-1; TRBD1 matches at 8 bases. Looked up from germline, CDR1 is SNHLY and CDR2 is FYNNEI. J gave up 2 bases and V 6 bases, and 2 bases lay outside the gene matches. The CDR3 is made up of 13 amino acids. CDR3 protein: CASSGQGNTEAFF. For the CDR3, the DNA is TGTGCCAGCAGCGGACAGGGAAACACTGAAGCTTTCTTT.